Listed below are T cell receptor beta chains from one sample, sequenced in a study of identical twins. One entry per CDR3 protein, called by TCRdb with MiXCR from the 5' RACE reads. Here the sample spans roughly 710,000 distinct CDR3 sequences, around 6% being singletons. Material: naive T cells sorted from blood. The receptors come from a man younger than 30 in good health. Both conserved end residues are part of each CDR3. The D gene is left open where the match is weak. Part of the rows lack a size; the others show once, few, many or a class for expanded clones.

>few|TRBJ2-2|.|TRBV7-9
CASTTPGQGNTGELFF
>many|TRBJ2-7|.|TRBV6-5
CASSYSMDRRDEQYF
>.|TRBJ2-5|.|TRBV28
CASRKTTQETQYF
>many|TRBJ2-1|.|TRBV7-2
CASSLASRVLYNEQFF
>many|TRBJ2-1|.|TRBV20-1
CSARKQGSNEQFF
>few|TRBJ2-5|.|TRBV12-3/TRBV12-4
CASSPGSRALEETQYF
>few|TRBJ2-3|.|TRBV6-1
CASVGRNTDTQYF
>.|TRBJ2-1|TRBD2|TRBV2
CASGLAALSYNEQFF
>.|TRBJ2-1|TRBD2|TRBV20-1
CSARAQRERNEQFF
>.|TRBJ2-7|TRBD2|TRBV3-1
CASSQSLAGAYEQYF
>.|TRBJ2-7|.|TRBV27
CASSYGVLRGDEQYF
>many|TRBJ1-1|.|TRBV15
CATSREVRGNTEAFF
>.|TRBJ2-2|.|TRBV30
CAWSVAVGQRRAFF
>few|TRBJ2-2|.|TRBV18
CASSYRANTGELFF
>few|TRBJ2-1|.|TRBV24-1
CATSAQWGFNEQFF
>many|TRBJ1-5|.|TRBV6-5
CASSYSGINQPQHF
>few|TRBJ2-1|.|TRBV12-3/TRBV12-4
CASNSLAYNEQFF
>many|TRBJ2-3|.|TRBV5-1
CASRTSTDTQYF
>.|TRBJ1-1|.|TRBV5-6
CASSLFGKLNTEAFF
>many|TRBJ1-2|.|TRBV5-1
CASSRGDGYTF
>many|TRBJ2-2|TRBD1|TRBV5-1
CASSSDRANTGELFF
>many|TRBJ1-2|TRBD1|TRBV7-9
CASSSNRDRGPYGYTF
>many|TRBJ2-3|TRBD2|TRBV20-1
CSATPLAGVADTQYF
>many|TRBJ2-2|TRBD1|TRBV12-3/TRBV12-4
CASSGTGVPGELFF
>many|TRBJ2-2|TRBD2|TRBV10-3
CAISDGGSATGELFF
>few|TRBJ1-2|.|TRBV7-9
CASSLGTIYGYTF
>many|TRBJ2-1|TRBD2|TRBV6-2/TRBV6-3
CASMGGRVYNEQFF
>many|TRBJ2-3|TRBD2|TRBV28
CASQTSGRGSDTQYF
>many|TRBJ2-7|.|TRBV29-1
CSAGHSYEQYF
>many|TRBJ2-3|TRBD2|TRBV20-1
CSARAFSGRDYTDTQYF
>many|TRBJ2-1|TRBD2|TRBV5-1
CASRPPGLGYNEQFF
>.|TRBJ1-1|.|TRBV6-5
CASSTRGPGTEAFF
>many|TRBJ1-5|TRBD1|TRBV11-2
CASSPRAGTAYQPQHF
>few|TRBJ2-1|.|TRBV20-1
CSARATSRDESYNEQFF
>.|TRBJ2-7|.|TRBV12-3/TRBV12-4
CASSYTGAGEQYF
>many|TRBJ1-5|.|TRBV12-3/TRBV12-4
CASSLMAGESQPQHF
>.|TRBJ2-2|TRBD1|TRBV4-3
CASSQGVQGQGWFAGELFF
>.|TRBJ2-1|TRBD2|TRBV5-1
CASSLNPGLGFQNEQFF